Listed below are T cell receptor beta chains from one sample, sequenced in a study of shared clonotypes between healthy human individuals. Data came from immunoSEQ multiplex PCR; TCRdb stores just in-frame clones and leaves some out. Seen here are 470,000 or so clones, roughly 80% observed once, and the top ten hold over 9.5%. The specimen sequenced was PBMCs. Receptors originate from a woman aged 35 to 49 in good health. Some clones in this sample may be carry-over from other donors' samples. Each CDR3 is given with its conserved first and last residue. Rows may omit the clone size; those that give it use once, few, many or a size class.

CDR3aa,abundance,j_gene,v_gene
CASSFSTGNTGELFF,.,TRBJ2-2,TRBV27
CSANGEYGYTF,.,TRBJ1-2,TRBV20-1
CASRNTYEQYF,once,TRBJ2-7,TRBV6-5
CASSRRLAGHTDTQYF,.,TRBJ2-3,TRBV7-2
CASSSFGGGTEAFF,.,TRBJ1-1,TRBV7-2
CASSARGLAGGRSYNEQFF,few,TRBJ2-1,TRBV9
CASSRGQVHEQYF,once,TRBJ2-7,TRBV13
CSVEGTSGSLTSYEQFF,.,TRBJ2-1,TRBV29-1
CATSTNKNWGYGYTF,once,TRBJ1-2,TRBV15
CASSRPQGYNEQFF,.,TRBJ2-1,TRBV5-6
CASSAGTSGSGTYEQYF,.,TRBJ2-7,TRBV18
CASSYLREDNEQFF,.,TRBJ2-1,TRBV28
CASSIFHSGANVLTF,.,TRBJ2-6,TRBV19
CAWSSYYGYTF,.,TRBJ1-2,TRBV30
CASSIGQLGEQYF,.,TRBJ2-7,TRBV11-2
CASSQQPYQETQYF,.,TRBJ2-5,TRBV4-3
CASSGRFGAALAGGPGDEQFF,many,TRBJ2-1,TRBV10-2